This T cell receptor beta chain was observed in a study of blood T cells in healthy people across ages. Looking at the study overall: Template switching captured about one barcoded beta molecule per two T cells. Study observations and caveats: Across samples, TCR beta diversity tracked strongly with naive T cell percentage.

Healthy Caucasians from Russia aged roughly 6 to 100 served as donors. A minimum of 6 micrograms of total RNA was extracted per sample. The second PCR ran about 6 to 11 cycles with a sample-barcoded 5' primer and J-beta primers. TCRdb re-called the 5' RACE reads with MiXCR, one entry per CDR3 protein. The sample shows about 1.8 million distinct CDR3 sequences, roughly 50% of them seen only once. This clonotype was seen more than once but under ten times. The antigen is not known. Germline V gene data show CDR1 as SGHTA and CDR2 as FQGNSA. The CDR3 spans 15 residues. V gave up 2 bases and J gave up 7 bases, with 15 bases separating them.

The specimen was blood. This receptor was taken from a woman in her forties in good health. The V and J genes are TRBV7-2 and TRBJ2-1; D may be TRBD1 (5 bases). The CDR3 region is CASSLFSQGANEQFF. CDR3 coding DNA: TGTGCCAGCAGCTTATTTAGTCAAGGGGCGAATGAGCAGTTCTTC.